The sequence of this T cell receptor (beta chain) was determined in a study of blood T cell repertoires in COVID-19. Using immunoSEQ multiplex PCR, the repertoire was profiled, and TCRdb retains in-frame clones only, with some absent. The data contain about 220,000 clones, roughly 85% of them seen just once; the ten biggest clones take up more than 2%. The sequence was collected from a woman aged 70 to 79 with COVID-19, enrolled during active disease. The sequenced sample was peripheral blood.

CDR3 in amino acids: CASSFKPGQGIFYGYTF. Written as DNA, the CDR3 is TGTGCCAGCAGCTTCAAGCCGGGACAGGGGATATTCTATGGCTACACCTTC. V is TRBV11-3 and J is TRBJ1-2, with 10 bases aligning to TRBD1. The V gene's germline CDR1 is SGHNT and CDR2 YENEEA. The ends lost 3 bases at V and 4 bases at J; junction bases unmatched: 11. This CDR3 is built from 17 residues.